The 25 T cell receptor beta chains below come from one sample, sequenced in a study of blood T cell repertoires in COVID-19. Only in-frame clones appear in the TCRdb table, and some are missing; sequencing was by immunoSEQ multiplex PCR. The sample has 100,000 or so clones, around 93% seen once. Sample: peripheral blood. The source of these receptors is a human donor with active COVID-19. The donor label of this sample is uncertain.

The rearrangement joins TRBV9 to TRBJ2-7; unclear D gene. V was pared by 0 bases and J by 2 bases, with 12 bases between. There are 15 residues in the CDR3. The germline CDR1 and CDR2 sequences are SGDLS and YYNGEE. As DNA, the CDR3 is TGTGCCAGCAGCGTAGGAGGTGGCAGTACCTACGAGCAGTACTTC. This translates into CASSVGGGSTYEQYF.

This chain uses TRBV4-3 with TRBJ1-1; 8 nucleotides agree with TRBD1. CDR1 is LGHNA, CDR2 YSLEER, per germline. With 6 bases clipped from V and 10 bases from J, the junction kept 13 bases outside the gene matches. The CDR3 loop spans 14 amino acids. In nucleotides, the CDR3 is TGCGCCAGCAGTCCCGGACAGGGTAGCATGGTAGCTTTCTTT. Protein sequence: CASSPGQGSMVAFF.

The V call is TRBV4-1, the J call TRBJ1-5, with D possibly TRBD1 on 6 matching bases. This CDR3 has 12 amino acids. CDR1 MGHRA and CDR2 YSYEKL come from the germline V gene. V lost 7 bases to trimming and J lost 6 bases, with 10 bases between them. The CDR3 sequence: CASKGVAQPQHF. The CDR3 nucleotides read TGCGCCAGCAAGGGGGTCGCTCAGCCCCAGCATTTT.

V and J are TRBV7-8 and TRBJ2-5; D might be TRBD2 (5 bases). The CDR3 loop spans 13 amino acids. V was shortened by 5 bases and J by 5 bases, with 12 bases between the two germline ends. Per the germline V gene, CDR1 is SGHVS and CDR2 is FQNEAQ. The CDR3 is CASSGGPGETQYF. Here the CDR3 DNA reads TGTGCCAGCAGCGGAGGTCCCGGGGAGACCCAGTACTTC. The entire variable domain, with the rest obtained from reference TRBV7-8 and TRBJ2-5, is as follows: GAGVSQSPRYKVAKRGQDVALRCDPISGHVSLFWYQQALGQGPEFLTYFQNEAQLDKSGLPSDRFFAERPEGSVSTLKIQRTQQEDSAVYLCASSGGPGETQYFGPGTRLLVL.

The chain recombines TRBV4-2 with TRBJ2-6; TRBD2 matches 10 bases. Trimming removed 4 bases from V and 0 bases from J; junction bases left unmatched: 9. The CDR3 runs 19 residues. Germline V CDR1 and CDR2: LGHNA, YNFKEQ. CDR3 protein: CASSPWSAGGFSGANVLTF. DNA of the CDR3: TGTGCCAGCAGCCCCTGGTCAGCGGGGGGGTTCTCTGGGGCCAACGTCCTGACTTTC.

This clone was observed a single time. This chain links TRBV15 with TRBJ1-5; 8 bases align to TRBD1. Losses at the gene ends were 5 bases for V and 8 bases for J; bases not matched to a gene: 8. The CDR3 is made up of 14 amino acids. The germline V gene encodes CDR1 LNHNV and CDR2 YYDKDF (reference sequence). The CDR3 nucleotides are TGTGCCACCAGCGGAGGGACAGGTTTCGAGCCCCAGCATTTT. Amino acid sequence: CATSGGTGFEPQHF. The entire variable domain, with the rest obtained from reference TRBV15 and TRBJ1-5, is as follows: DAMVIQNPRYQVTQFGKPVTLSCSQTLNHNVMYWYQQKSSQAPKLLFHYYDKDFNNEADTPDNFQSRRPNTSFCFLDIRSPGLGDTAMYLCATSGGTGFEPQHFGDGTRLSIL.

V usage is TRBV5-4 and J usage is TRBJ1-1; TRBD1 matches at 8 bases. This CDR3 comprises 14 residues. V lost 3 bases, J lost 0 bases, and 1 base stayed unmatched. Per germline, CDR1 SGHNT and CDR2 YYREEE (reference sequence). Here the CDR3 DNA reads TGTGCCAGCAGCTGGGACAGGCTGAACACTGAAGCTTTCTTT. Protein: CASSWDRLNTEAFF. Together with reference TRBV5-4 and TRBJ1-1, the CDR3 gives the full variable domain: ETGVTQSPTHLIKTRGQQVTLRCSSQSGHNTVSWYQQALGQGPQFIFQYYREEENGRGNFPPRFSGLQFPNYSSELNVNALELDDSALYLCASSWDRLNTEAFFGQGTRLTVV.

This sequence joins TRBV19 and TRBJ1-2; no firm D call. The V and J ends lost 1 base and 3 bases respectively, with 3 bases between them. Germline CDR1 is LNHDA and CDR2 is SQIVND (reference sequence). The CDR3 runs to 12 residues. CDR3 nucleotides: TGTGCCAGTAGTATAGGCGACTATGGCTACACCTTC. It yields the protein CASSIGDYGYTF. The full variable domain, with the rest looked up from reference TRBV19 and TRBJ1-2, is DGGITQSPKYLFRKEGQNVTLSCEQNLNHDAMYWYRQDPGQGLRLIYYSQIVNDFQKGDIAEGYSVSREKKESFPLTVTSAQKNPTAFYLCASSIGDYGYTFGSGTRLTVV.

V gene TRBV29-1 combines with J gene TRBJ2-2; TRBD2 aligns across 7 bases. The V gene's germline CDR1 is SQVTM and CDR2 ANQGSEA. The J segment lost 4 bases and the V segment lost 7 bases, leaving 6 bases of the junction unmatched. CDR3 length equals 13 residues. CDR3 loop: CSGVSGGTGELFF. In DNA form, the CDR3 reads TGCAGCGGGGTATCGGGAGGCACCGGGGAGCTGTTTTTT.

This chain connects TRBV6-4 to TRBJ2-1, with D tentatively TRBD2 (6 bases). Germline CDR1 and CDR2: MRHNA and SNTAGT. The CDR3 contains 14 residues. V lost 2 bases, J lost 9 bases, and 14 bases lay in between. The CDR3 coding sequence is TGTGCCAGCAGTGACCGGACTAATCTATCTGAGCAGTTCTTC. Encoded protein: CASSDRTNLSEQFF.

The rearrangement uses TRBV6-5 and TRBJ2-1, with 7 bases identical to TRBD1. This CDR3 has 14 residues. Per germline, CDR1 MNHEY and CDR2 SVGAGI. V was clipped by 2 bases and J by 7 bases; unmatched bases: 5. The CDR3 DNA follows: TGTGCCAGCAGTTACCCGGGACAGCATAATGAGCAGTTCTTC. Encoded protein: CASSYPGQHNEQFF.

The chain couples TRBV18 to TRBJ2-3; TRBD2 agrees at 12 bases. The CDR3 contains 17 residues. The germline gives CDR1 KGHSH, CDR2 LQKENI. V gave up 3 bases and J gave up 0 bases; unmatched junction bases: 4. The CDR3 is CASSPTSGGLSTDTQYF. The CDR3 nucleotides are TGTGCCAGCTCACCGACTAGCGGGGGACTAAGCACAGATACGCAGTATTTT.

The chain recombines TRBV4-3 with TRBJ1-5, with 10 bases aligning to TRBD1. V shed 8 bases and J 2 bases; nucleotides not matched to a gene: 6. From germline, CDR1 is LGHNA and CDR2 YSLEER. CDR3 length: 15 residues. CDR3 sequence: CASRRDRGGNQPQHF. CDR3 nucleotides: TGCGCCAGCCGCCGGGACAGGGGTGGCAATCAGCCCCAGCATTTT.

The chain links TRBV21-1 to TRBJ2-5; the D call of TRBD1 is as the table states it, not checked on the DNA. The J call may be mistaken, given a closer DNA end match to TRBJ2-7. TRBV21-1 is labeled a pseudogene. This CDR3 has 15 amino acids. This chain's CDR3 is CASSKPGQGAIEQYF. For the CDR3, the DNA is TGTGCCAGCAGCAAACCGGGACAGGGGGCGATCGAGCAGTACTTC.

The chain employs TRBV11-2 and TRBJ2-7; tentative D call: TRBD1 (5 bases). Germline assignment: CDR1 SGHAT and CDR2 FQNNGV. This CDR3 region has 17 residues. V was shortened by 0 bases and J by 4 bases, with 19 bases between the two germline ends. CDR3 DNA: TGTGCCAGCAGCTTAGATCTATGGGGCCTCCCGGATTACGAGCAGTACTTC. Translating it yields CASSLDLWGLPDYEQYF.

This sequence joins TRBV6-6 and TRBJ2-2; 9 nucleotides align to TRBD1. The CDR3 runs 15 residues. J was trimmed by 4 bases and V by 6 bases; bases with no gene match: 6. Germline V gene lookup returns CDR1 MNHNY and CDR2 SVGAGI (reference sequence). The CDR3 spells CASSRDRVVTGELFF. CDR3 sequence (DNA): TGTGCCAGCAGCAGGGACAGGGTGGTCACCGGGGAGCTGTTTTTT.

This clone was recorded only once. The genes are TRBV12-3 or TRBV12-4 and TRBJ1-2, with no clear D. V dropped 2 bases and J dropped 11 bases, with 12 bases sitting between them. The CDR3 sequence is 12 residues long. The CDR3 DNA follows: TGTGCCAGCAGTTTACTAAAAGTACCGTACACCTTC. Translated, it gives CASSLLKVPYTF.

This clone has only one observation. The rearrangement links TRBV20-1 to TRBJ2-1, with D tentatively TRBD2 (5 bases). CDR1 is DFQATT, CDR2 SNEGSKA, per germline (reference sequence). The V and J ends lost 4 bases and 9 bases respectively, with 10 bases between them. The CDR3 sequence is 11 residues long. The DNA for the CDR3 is TGCAGTGCTACTAGCATCTTTGAGCAGTTCTTC. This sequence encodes CSATSIFEQFF.

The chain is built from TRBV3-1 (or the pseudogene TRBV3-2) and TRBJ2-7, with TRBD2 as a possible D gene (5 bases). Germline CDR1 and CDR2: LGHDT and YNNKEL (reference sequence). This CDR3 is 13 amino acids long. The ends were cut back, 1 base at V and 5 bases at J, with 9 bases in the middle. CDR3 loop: CASSQVSGDEQYF. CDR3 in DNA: TGTGCCAGCAGCCAAGTTTCCGGGGACGAGCAGTACTTC.

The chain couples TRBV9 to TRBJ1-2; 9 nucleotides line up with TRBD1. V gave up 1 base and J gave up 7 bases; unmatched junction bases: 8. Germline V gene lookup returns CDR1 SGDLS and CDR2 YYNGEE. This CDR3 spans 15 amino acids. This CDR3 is CASSVLTGGLGGYTF. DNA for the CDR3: TGTGCCAGCAGCGTATTAACAGGGGGCCTCGGTGGCTACACCTTC. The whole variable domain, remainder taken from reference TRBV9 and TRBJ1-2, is DSGVTQTPKHLITATGQRVTLRCSPRSGDLSVYWYQQSLDQGLQFLIQYYNGEERAKGNILERFSAQQFPDLHSELNLSSLELGDSALYFCASSVLTGGLGGYTFGSGTRLTVV.

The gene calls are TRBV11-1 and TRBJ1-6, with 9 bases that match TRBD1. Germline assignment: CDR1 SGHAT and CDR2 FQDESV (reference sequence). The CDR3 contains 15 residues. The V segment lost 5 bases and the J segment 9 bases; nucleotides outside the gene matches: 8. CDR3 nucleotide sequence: TGTGCCAGCAGCATACAGGGGGCAGGAGTTTCACCCCTCCACTTT. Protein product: CASSIQGAGVSPLHF.

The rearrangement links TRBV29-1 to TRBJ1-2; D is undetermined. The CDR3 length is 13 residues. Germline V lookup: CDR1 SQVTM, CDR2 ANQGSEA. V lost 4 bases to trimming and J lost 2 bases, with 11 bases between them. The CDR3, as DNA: TGCAGCGTTGCGCCCAGTGCAAACTATGGCTACACCTTC. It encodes CSVAPSANYGYTF.

The CDR3: CASTQETDRAPGPRTTNEKLFF. CDR3 coding DNA: TGCGCCAGCACCCAGGAAACGGACAGGGCCCCAGGGCCTCGTACAACTAATGAAAAACTGTTTTTT. This chain links TRBV23-1 with TRBJ1-4, with 8 bases lining up with TRBD1. TRBV23-1 is recorded as an ORF, its role being uncertain. V lost 7 bases and J lost 0; bases outside the gene matches: 25. The CDR3 is 22 residues long.

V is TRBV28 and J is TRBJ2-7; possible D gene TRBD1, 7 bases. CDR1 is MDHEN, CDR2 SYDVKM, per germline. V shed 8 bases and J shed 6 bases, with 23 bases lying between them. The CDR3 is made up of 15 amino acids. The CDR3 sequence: CASEVRLEGASEQYF. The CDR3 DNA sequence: TGTGCCAGCGAAGTGCGCTTGGAGGGGGCATCCGAGCAGTACTTC.

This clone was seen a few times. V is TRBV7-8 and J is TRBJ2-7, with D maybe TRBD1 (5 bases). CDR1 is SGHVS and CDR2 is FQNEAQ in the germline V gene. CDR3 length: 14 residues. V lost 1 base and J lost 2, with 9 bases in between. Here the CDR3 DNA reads TGTGCCAGCAGCTTAGATGCAGGGCCCTACGAGCAGTACTTC. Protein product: CASSLDAGPYEQYF.